This TCR beta chain was obtained from a study of T-cell memory formation after mild COVID-19. The wider study: There were largely donor-specific TCR clusters.

Study results and caveats: What remained unconfirmed was the SARS-CoV-2 specificity of second-wave clones peaking on day 37. Pre-infection memory showed some responding clones, and this suggested that cross-reactive memory joined.

About this clonotype: Antigen: not known.

Per the germline V gene, CDR1 is MNHEY and CDR2 is SVGEGT. The CDR3 spans 15 residues. V gave up 4 bases and J gave up 7 bases; unmatched junction bases: 7. From the 5' RACE reads, TCRdb called clonotypes with MiXCR, one entry per CDR3 protein. The sample yields fewer than 250,000 distinct CDR3 sequences, around 18% seen once. The V call is TRBV6-2 or TRBV6-3, the J call TRBJ2-1; 10 nucleotides line up with TRBD1. Sequencing was performed on PBMCs or a T cell subset sorted from them (not recorded which). The sequence came from an adult woman who had mild COVID-19 (a few samples of this study predate the infection). Cell type and time point are not known. The CDR3 DNA reads as TGTGCCAGCAGTTCGGGACAGGGGTTTTTAAATGAGCAGTTCTTC. Protein product: CASSSGQGFLNEQFF.